This is a list of T cell receptor beta chains from one sample in a study of CD8 T cells in Susac syndrome. TCRdb analysed the immunoSEQ multiplex PCR reads with MiXCR anew, one entry per CDR3 protein. The profile covers roughly 200,000 distinct CDR3 sequences, with around 94% appearing a single time and 0.085% to 0.1% taken by the ten largest. Sequencing was performed on CD4+ T cells from PBMCs. Receptors originate from a human donor with Susac syndrome. Each CDR3 is given with its conserved first and last residue. D genes are given only for firm matches.

TRBJ2-3	TRBV7-9	NA	13	CASSLRWGDTQYF
TRBJ2-7	TRBV21-1	NA	14	CASSDRGGSYEQYF
TRBJ1-1	TRBV29-1	NA	13	CSGSREMDTEAFF
TRBJ2-7	TRBV20-1	NA	14	CSAREPGVAYEQYF
TRBJ1-1	TRBV9	NA	13	CASSVGWQEEAFF
TRBJ1-1	TRBV14	NA	14	CASSQDHVNTEAFF
TRBJ1-2	TRBV12-3/TRBV12-4	NA	11	CASSRVDGYTF
TRBJ2-1	TRBV28	NA	14	CASSLVADVNEQFF
TRBJ2-6	TRBV11-2	NA	15	CASSRPFSGANVLTF
TRBJ2-5	TRBV5-1	NA	15	CASSLEGTGRETQYF
TRBJ2-7	TRBV6-6	NA	14	CASSYSPESSEQYF
TRBJ2-3	TRBV5-4	NA	15	CASSLSSSSTDTQYF
TRBJ2-7	TRBV20-1	NA	14	CSALLTGRPNEQYF
TRBJ1-6	TRBV12-5	TRBD1	11	CASGFDRELHF
TRBJ1-5	TRBV23-1	NA	16	CASPHERVNSNQPQHF
TRBJ2-7	TRBV20-1	NA	14	CSARESVVDYEQYF
TRBJ2-1	TRBV5-1	NA	16	CASSLAGRRTYNEQFF
TRBJ2-3	TRBV10-3	TRBD1	15	CAISRDRERPDTQYF
TRBJ2-3	TRBV6-1	NA	16	CASSEGGTPSTDTQYF
TRBJ2-5	TRBV5-4	TRBD2	16	CASSSTRGLAVETQYF
TRBJ1-5	TRBV30	NA	14	CAWSARAGGQPQHF
TRBJ2-7	TRBV20-1	NA	15	CSAREAGRSGYEQYF
TRBJ2-1	TRBV5-1	TRBD1	15	CASSFAGGSYNEQFF
TRBJ1-2	TRBV18	TRBD1	16	CASSEGRDRSNYGYTF
TRBJ1-2	TRBV15	TRBD1	15	CATSREDRGNYGYTF
TRBJ1-1	TRBV18	TRBD1	14	CASSPGTGGTEAFF
TRBJ2-1	TRBV29-1	TRBD2	14	CSVIGREGLNEQFF
TRBJ2-4	TRBV6-5	TRBD1	14	CASSPGTGKNIQYF
TRBJ2-2	TRBV18	TRBD2	19	CASSPPATSGGLNTGELFF
TRBJ1-2	TRBV6-6	NA	13	CAAWGREDGGYTF
TRBJ2-5	TRBV5-1	NA	14	CASSLVGLYETQYF
TRBJ2-1	TRBV7-2	NA	15	CASSLRDFPYNEQFF
TRBJ2-4	TRBV3-1	TRBD1	14	CASSHTGTGNIQYF
TRBJ2-1	TRBV30	TRBD2	15	CAWDRGLAGYNEQFF
TRBJ2-5	TRBV9	NA	13	CASTGDDFETQYF
TRBJ2-2	TRBV9	NA	15	CASSVGPTNTGELFF
TRBJ1-2	TRBV5-6	NA	12	CASSRTPYGYTF
TRBJ2-7	TRBV28	NA	11	CASRHTAEQYF
TRBJ2-2	TRBV4-3	NA	14	CASSQVGGAGELFF
TRBJ2-7	TRBV12-3/TRBV12-4	NA	13	CASSLNRGGEQYF
TRBJ1-2	TRBV20-1	NA	15	CSARDFWGDRYGYTF
TRBJ1-3	TRBV30	NA	15	CAWSADRFSGNTIYF
TRBJ2-5	TRBV11-3	TRBD1	14	CASSPTGERETQYF
TRBJ2-5	TRBV5-1	TRBD1	14	CASSPGQGEETQYF
TRBJ2-3	TRBV12-3/TRBV12-4	TRBD2	16	CASSLLAGSSTDTQYF
TRBJ2-1	TRBV5-1	NA	16	CASSTGLTLTGNEQFF
TRBJ1-2	TRBV7-8	NA	13	CASSPQGRGGYTF
TRBJ1-2	TRBV10-3	NA	14	CAINPDPANYGYTF
TRBJ2-6	TRBV30	NA	13	CAWTLPGANVLTF